Included here is one TCR beta chain sequence, with context. The germline V and J ends were trimmed by 5 bases and 5 bases, with 13 bases remaining between them. The V gene's germline CDR1 is MDHEN and CDR2 SYDVKM. The CDR3 runs 14 residues. TCRdb recomputed calls from the 5' RACE reads with MiXCR, one row per CDR3 protein. Of hundreds of thousands of distinct CDR3 sequences detected, around 6% appear once; the ten largest clones hold roughly 1.6%. This record comes from a study of identical twins. Sequences were obtained from naive T cells sorted from blood. The TCR sequence derives from a man between 18 and 35 years old in good health. The chain uses TRBV28 and TRBJ2-1; possible D gene TRBD2, 6 bases. CDR3 nucleotide sequence: TGTGCCAGCAGTGGAAGGAGGGGCAACAATGAGCAGTTCTTC. Protein product: CASSGRRGNNEQFF.